This record looks at one T cell receptor beta chain sequence and its context. The sample is drawn from a study of CD4 T cells in relation to SARS-CoV-2 and coronaviruses. Study in general: Shared crossreactive spike epitopes were mapped to their HLA restriction.

The assay was immunoSEQ multiplex PCR, and TCRdb's table has in-frame clones only and misses some. The sample holds about 59,000 clones; roughly 88% are singletons and the top ten take around 1.3%. Germline V gene sequence: CDR1 KGHSH, CDR2 LQKENI. The CDR3 spans 13 residues. Trimming cost V 2 bases and J 8 bases, with 10 bases left between them. Before the COVID-19 pandemic, during about 2011-2019, CD4+ T cells were taken from unexposed donors. The clonotype comes from a human donor in good health. The chain couples TRBV18 to TRBJ2-1, with no clear D. What was sequenced was memory CD4+ T cells from PBMCs. The chain's CDR3 is CASSPYVDDEQFF. DNA for the CDR3: TGTGCCAGCTCACCATATGTGGACGATGAGCAGTTCTTC.